This is a list of T cell receptor beta chains from one sample in a study of blood T cell repertoires in COVID-19. The assay was immunoSEQ multiplex PCR, and TCRdb's table has in-frame clones only and misses some. The table shows a few hundred thousand clones, with 65% to 90% occurring only once. Specimen: peripheral blood. The origin of the receptors is a human donor in a cohort sampled during active COVID-19. Both conserved end residues are part of each CDR3. D genes are given only for firm matches. The size entry is marked missing in some rows and otherwise reads once, few, many or a size class.

J gene: TRBJ1-6
D gene: -
clone size: -
V gene: TRBV6-5
CDR3 DNA: TGTGCCAGCAGGTACAACGATGGGGGCGGATCACCCCTCCACTTT
CDR3 protein: CASRYNDGGGSPLHF

J gene: TRBJ1-2
D gene: TRBD1
clone size: -
V gene: TRBV6-5
CDR3 DNA: TGTGCCAGCAGTTACACTGGACAGGGCGGTGGCTACACCTTC
CDR3 protein: CASSYTGQGGGYTF

J gene: TRBJ1-6
D gene: -
clone size: -
V gene: TRBV2
CDR3 DNA: TGTGCCAGCAGTCTAACACAGGGCGCAAATTCACCCCTCCACTTT
CDR3 protein: CASSLTQGANSPLHF

J gene: TRBJ1-6
D gene: -
clone size: -
V gene: TRBV28
CDR3 DNA: TGTGCCACGGGGGGGAAGAATTCACCCCTCCACTTT
CDR3 protein: CATGGKNSPLHF

J gene: TRBJ2-1
D gene: TRBD1
clone size: few
V gene: TRBV27
CDR3 DNA: TGTGCCAGCAGTTTAAAACAGGGGGCAAGTGAGCAGTTCTTC
CDR3 protein: CASSLKQGASEQFF

J gene: TRBJ2-7
D gene: TRBD2
clone size: -
V gene: TRBV28
CDR3 DNA: TGTGCCAGCCAAGGCGCTAGCGGGTCCTACGAGCAGTACTTC
CDR3 protein: CASQGASGSYEQYF

J gene: TRBJ1-2
D gene: -
clone size: few
V gene: TRBV7-9
CDR3 DNA: TGTGCCAGCAGCTTGGTGAACAGGGAGCACTATGGCTACACCTTC
CDR3 protein: CASSLVNREHYGYTF

J gene: TRBJ1-5
D gene: TRBD1
clone size: -
V gene: TRBV10-3
CDR3 DNA: TGTGCCATCAATGACAGGGGGACCAATCAGCCCCAGCATTTT
CDR3 protein: CAINDRGTNQPQHF

J gene: TRBJ1-3
D gene: -
clone size: -
V gene: TRBV18
CDR3 DNA: TGTGCCAGCTCAGTATGGGGGCCCTACTCTGGAAACACCATATATTTT
CDR3 protein: CASSVWGPYSGNTIYF

J gene: TRBJ1-6
D gene: -
clone size: -
V gene: TRBV28
CDR3 DNA: TGTGCCAGCAGTTTGAATACCGGGAGAAATTCACCCCTCCACTTT
CDR3 protein: CASSLNTGRNSPLHF

J gene: TRBJ2-7
D gene: -
clone size: -
V gene: TRBV10-3
CDR3 DNA: TGTGCCATCAGTGGGCTAAGAGGGCAGGATACCTACGAGCAGTACTTC
CDR3 protein: CAISGLRGQDTYEQYF

J gene: TRBJ1-2
D gene: TRBD1
clone size: -
V gene: TRBV11-2
CDR3 DNA: TGTGCCAGCAGCCCCCAGCAGGGGGACTATGGCTACACCTTC
CDR3 protein: CASSPQQGDYGYTF

J gene: TRBJ1-1
D gene: -
clone size: -
V gene: TRBV6-2/TRBV6-3
CDR3 DNA: TGTGCCAGCAGCTCCACCCGGGTGGGTACTGAAGCTTTCTTT
CDR3 protein: CASSSTRVGTEAFF

J gene: TRBJ2-1
D gene: -
clone size: once
V gene: TRBV7-2
CDR3 DNA: TGTGCCAGCAGCAATGGGGGGGGCCCTTTTTCCTACAATGAGCAGTTCTTC
CDR3 protein: CASSNGGGPFSYNEQFF

J gene: TRBJ1-2
D gene: TRBD1
clone size: -
V gene: TRBV19
CDR3 DNA: TGTGCCAGTAGCCAACCCGGGACAGGGTTTCGGGGCTACACCTTC
CDR3 protein: CASSQPGTGFRGYTF

J gene: TRBJ2-3
D gene: TRBD2
clone size: -
V gene: TRBV30
CDR3 DNA: TGTGCCTGGAGTGAGGGACTACGCACAGATACGCAGTATTTT
CDR3 protein: CAWSEGLRTDTQYF

J gene: TRBJ2-3
D gene: -
clone size: -
V gene: TRBV10-3
CDR3 DNA: TGTGCCATCAGTGAGCCCTTTGGCGGCCGCATCGGTACGCAGTATTTT
CDR3 protein: CAISEPFGGRIGTQYF

J gene: TRBJ1-1
D gene: -
clone size: once
V gene: TRBV5-1
CDR3 DNA: TGCGCCAGCAGCGCCGGGATGGGGATGAACACTGAAGCTTTCTTT
CDR3 protein: CASSAGMGMNTEAFF